This T cell receptor beta chain was documented in a study of blood T cell repertoires in COVID-19. Study-level background: Samples taken during acute and convalescent COVID-19 were collected in the United States, Italy and Spain. Sample material is recorded as cDNA or gDNA derived from T cells, B-cell-depleted T cells, or PBMCs.

In the original analysis: The authors estimated nucleated cell counts from reference gene primer amplification. TCRdb's copy holds only in-frame clones and misses some; the assay was immunoSEQ multiplex PCR. D and trimming come from the DNA, and the V and J calls and clone size come from that table. The repertoire holds a few hundred thousand clones, with around 84% as singletons. Trimming removed 3 bases from V and 1 base from J, with 8 bases in between. The length of the CDR3 is 14 residues. CDR1 is KGHSH and CDR2 is LQKENI in the germline V gene. The source is a human donor with acute or convalescent COVID-19. The donor label of this sample is uncertain. Sequencing used peripheral blood. The chain carries TRBV18 and TRBJ2-3, with unresolved D. The CDR3 sequence is CASSPDAGTDTQYF. The CDR3 nucleotides read TGTGCCAGCTCACCCGACGCGGGCACAGATACGCAGTATTTT.